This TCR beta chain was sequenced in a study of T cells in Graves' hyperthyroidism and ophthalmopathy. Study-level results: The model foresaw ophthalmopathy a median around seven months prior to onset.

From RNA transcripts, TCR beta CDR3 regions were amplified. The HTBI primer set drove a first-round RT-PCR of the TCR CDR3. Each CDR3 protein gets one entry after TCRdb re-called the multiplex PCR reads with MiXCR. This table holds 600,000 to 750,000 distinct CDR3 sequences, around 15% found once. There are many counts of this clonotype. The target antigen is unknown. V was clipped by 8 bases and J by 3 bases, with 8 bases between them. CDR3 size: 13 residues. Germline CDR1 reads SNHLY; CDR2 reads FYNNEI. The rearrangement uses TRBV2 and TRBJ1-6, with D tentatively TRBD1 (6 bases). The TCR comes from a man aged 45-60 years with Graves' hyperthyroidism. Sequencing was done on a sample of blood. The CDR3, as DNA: TGTGCCAGCGCGGACAGCTATAATTCACCCCTCCACTTT. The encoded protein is CASADSYNSPLHF.